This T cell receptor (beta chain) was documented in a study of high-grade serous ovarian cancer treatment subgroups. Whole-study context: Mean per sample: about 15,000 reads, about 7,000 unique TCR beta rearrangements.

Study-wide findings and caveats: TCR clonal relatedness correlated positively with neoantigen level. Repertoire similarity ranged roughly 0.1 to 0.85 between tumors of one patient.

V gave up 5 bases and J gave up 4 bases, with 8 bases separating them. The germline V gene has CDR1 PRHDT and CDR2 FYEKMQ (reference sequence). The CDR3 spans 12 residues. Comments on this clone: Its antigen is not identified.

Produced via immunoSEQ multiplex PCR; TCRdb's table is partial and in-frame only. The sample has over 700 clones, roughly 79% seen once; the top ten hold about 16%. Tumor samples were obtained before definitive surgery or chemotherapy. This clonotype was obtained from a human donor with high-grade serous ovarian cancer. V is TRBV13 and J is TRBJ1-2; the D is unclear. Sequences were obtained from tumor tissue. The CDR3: CASSLEIYGYTF. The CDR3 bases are TGTGCCAGCAGCCTCGAGATCTATGGCTACACCTTC.